This TCR beta chain was identified during a study of shared clonotypes between healthy human individuals. Concerning this clone itself: This specimen includes other DNA sequences encoding the same CDR3.

The CDR3 covers 15 residues. V trimming: 6 bases; J trimming: 1 base; junction bases outside the gene matches: 4. Germline V gives CDR1 MNHEY, CDR2 SMNVEV (reference sequence). It was CD45RO-negative cells, positively selected for CCR7, that made up naive CD8 cells, with terminally differentiated effector memory CD45RA+ cells excluded. Clones were read by immunoSEQ multiplex PCR, and TCRdb kept only the in-frame ones, dropping some. Of some 2,000,000 clones listed, approximately 94% are singletons. The sequence was obtained from a man between 18 and 35 years old in good health. The chain is built from TRBV27 and TRBJ2-3; the match to TRBD1 covers 10 bases. Material for sequencing was naive CD8+ T cells sorted from blood. The CDR3 nucleotides are TGTGCCAGCAGGTCGGGGACAGGGGGCACAGATACGCAGTATTTT. The encoded protein is CASRSGTGGTDTQYF.